The 23 T cell receptor beta chains below were found in one sample sequenced in a study of shared clonotypes between healthy human individuals. Clones were sequenced by immunoSEQ multiplex PCR, and TCRdb holds only the in-frame ones, with some missing. The sample includes 1.6 million or so clones, roughly 97% of them seen just once. The specimen sequenced was naive CD4+ T cells sorted from blood. The sample's subset: CD45RA+ positively selected. Receptor source: a man younger than 45 in good health.

Here the CDR3 DNA reads TGTGCCAGTAGTGCTGACAGAATATACTCTGGAAACACCATATATTTT. As protein: CASSADRIYSGNTIYF. The V call is TRBV19, the J call TRBJ1-3; perhaps TRBD1 as D (5 bases). There are 16 residues in the CDR3. CDR1 and CDR2 (germline): LNHDA, SQIVND (reference sequence). Trimming took off 5 bases at V and 0 bases at J, with 14 bases between the two ends. Full variable domain (rest looked up from reference TRBV19 and TRBJ1-3): DGGITQSPKYLFRKEGQNVTLSCEQNLNHDAMYWYRQDPGQGLRLIYYSQIVNDFQKGDIAEGYSVSREKKESFPLTVTSAQKNPTAFYLCASSADRIYSGNTIYFGEGSWLTVV.

CDR3 bases: TGTGCCAGCAGCAGGGGTGGGAACACTGAAGCTTTCTTT. Protein: CASSRGGNTEAFF. This chain uses TRBV6-4 with TRBJ1-1, with a weak D call TRBD1 (6 bases). There are 13 residues in the CDR3. Germline V lookup: CDR1 MRHNA, CDR2 SNTAGT. Trimming stripped 6 bases from V and 1 base from J, with 9 bases between.

The chain uses TRBV5-1 and TRBJ2-1; 7 nucleotides match TRBD1. The V and J ends lost 0 bases and 8 bases, in that order; junction bases with no gene match: 5. Per the germline V gene, CDR1 is SGHRS and CDR2 is YFSETQ. The CDR3 is 14 residues long. The CDR3 nucleotides read TGCGCCAGCAGCTTGGCGGGGACAGCCGATGAGCAGTTCTTC. The encoded protein is CASSLAGTADEQFF.

In its sample, this clone was seen once. This chain links TRBV11-3 with TRBJ2-1; possibly TRBD1 for D (6 bases). CDR3 length: 15 residues. The germline V gene has CDR1 SGHNT and CDR2 YENEEA. V was clipped by 5 bases and J by 5 bases, with 16 bases between them. The CDR3: CASSKEGAGDNEQFF. Here the CDR3 DNA reads TGTGCCAGCAGCAAAGAAGGGGCAGGGGACAATGAGCAGTTCTTC.

The chain has TRBV7-2 and TRBJ2-5; no definite D call. CDR1 and CDR2 from the germline V gene are SGHTA and FQGNSA. The CDR3 covers 15 residues. Trimming stripped 5 bases from V and 4 bases from J, with 17 bases between. The CDR3 nucleotides read TGTGCCAGCAGCCCCCAGATAAGGCGATCAGAGACCCAGTACTTC. It is translated as CASSPQIRRSETQYF. Supplemented by reference TRBV7-2 and TRBJ2-5, the full variable domain reads GAGVSQSPSNKVTEKGKDVELRCDPISGHTALYWYRQSLGQGLEFLIYFQGNSAPDKSGLPSDRFSAERTGGSVSTLTIQRTQQEDSAVYLCASSPQIRRSETQYFGPGTRLLVL.

In this sample, this clone turned up once. This rearrangement joins TRBV28 to TRBJ1-5; D ambiguous. CDR1 is MDHEN and CDR2 is SYDVKM in the germline V gene. V lost 8 bases and J 6 bases, leaving 11 bases between the germline ends. The CDR3 is made up of 12 amino acids. CDR3 sequence (DNA): TGTGCCAGCCGTCCAAACGGTCAGCCCCAGCATTTT. It codes for CASRPNGQPQHF.

The chain links TRBV19 to TRBJ1-1; D remains ambiguous. The V and J ends lost 7 bases and 6 bases respectively, with 21 bases between them. CDR1 is LNHDA, CDR2 SQIVND, per germline (reference sequence). The CDR3 length is 15 residues. CDR3: CASTRGGPSMAEAFF. CDR3 coding DNA: TGTGCCAGTACCCGTGGAGGGCCTTCGATGGCTGAAGCTTTCTTT.

The table lists this clone with a count of one. The sample has other DNA sequences that encode this CDR3 too. The chain carries TRBV5-4 and TRBJ2-2; D gene ambiguous. This CDR3 has 13 residues. Germline values: CDR1 SGHNT, CDR2 YYREEE (reference sequence). Trimming stripped 4 bases from V and 0 bases from J, with 4 bases between. The CDR3 reads CASSQPNTGELFF. CDR3 nucleotides: TGTGCCAGCAGCCAACCGAACACCGGGGAGCTGTTTTTT.

This chain connects TRBV6-6 to TRBJ1-2, with 8 nucleotides matching TRBD1. J lost 2 bases, V lost 7 bases, and 6 bases had no gene match. CDR1 is MNHNY, CDR2 SVGAGI, per germline (reference sequence). This CDR3 region has 14 residues. This chain's CDR3 is CASTQGAQNYGYTF. CDR3 bases: TGTGCCAGCACCCAGGGGGCTCAGAACTATGGCTACACCTTC.

The gene calls are TRBV7-9 and TRBJ2-3; D remains unclear. Trimming took 4 bases from V and 2 from J, leaving 10 bases between them. The CDR3 is 14 amino acids. The germline V gene encodes CDR1 SEHNR and CDR2 FQNEAQ (reference sequence). CDR3 region: CASSSSSNTDTQYF. Written as DNA, the CDR3 is TGTGCCAGCAGCTCCTCCTCCAACACAGATACGCAGTATTTT.

The J gene is TRBJ2-1, the V gene TRBV5-4; 8 nucleotides match TRBD2. CDR1 and CDR2 (germline): SGHNT, YYREEE (reference sequence). CDR3 length: 15 amino acids. V lost 0 bases to trimming and J lost 8 bases; unmatched junction nucleotides: 7. The CDR3 here is CASSLGGGRSDEQFF. Here the CDR3 DNA reads TGTGCCAGCAGCTTGGGGGGCGGGAGGTCCGATGAGCAGTTCTTC.

Note on this clone: Mismatch with germline at one junction end may stem from a read error. This chain's CDR3 is CASSLFGSSLLF. The CDR3 nucleotides read TGTGCCAGCAGTTTATTCGGCTCTAGTTTGCTCTTC. V gene TRBV28 combines with J gene TRBJ2-1; the D is unclear. CDR1 and CDR2 (germline): MDHEN, SYDVKM. The CDR3 sequence is 12 residues long. The whole variable domain, remainder taken from reference TRBV28 and TRBJ2-1, is DVKVTQSSRYLVKRTGEKVFLECVQDMDHENMFWYRQDPGLGLRLIYFSYDVKMKEKGDIPEGYSVSREKKERFSLILESASTNQTSMYLCASSLFGSSLLFGPGTRLTVL.

V gene TRBV10-3 combines with J gene TRBJ2-3; 7 bases fit TRBD2. The ends lost 5 bases at V and 2 bases at J; junction bases unmatched: 10. The CDR3 is made up of 16 amino acids. The germline gives CDR1 ENHRY, CDR2 SYGVKD. CDR3 nucleotides: TGTGCCATCAGTTCACCGGGACTACGTGACACAGATACGCAGTATTTT. Translated, it gives CAISSPGLRDTDTQYF.

The CDR3 DNA sequence: TGCGCCAGTGGGCCGGGACCGAGCAATCAGCCCCAGCATTTT. As protein: CASGPGPSNQPQHF. V and J are TRBV5-1 and TRBJ1-5, with a tentative D call TRBD1 (5 bases). There are 14 residues in the CDR3. In germline, CDR1 is SGHRS, CDR2 YFSETQ. V was trimmed by 8 bases and J by 1 base, leaving 13 bases between them.

The V and J genes are TRBV9 and TRBJ2-2; TRBD2 might be the D (6 bases). The ends were cut back, 4 bases at V and 6 bases at J, with 19 bases in the middle. CDR1 and CDR2 from the germline V gene are SGDLS and YYNGEE. This CDR3 is 16 amino acids long. CDR3 nucleotides: TGTGCCAGCAGCCAGTCGTTGGGACTTAATGCCGGGGAGCTGTTTTTT. Amino acids: CASSQSLGLNAGELFF.

Here the CDR3 DNA reads TGTGCCTGGAGTGTCCCCTTCCCCCCCCCGAAAGCTTTCTTT. As protein: CAWSVPFPPPKAFF. The rearrangement joins TRBV30 to TRBJ1-1; D remains unclear. The V gene lost 0 bases and the J gene lost 9 bases, with 17 bases spanning the gap. Germline V gives CDR1 GTSNPN, CDR2 SVGIG (reference sequence). This CDR3 comprises 14 residues. Full variable domain (outside the CDR3, taken from reference TRBV30 and TRBJ1-1): SQTIHQWPATLVQPVGSPLSLECTVEGTSNPNLYWYRQAAGRGLQLLFYSVGIGQISSEVPQNLSASRPQDRQFILSSKKLLLSDSGFYLCAWSVPFPPPKAFFGQGTRLTVV.

The chain recombines TRBV11-3 with TRBJ2-1; D unclear. CDR1 SGHNT and CDR2 YENEEA come from the germline V gene. The CDR3 is made up of 14 amino acids. With 5 bases removed from V and 3 bases from J, the gap between germline ends came to 11 bases. For the CDR3, the DNA is TGTGCCAGCAGCCCCGGACCAGACTACAATGAGCAGTTCTTC. This sequence encodes CASSPGPDYNEQFF.

The count of this clone is one. The rearrangement links TRBV6-6 to TRBJ2-7; 9 nucleotides match TRBD1. The germline V gene has CDR1 MNHNY and CDR2 SVGAGI (reference sequence). V dropped 2 bases and J dropped 2; count of bases not matched to a gene: 4. The CDR3 consists of 15 residues. The CDR3: CASSYPGDRAYEQYF. CDR3 coding DNA: TGTGCCAGCAGTTACCCCGGGGACAGGGCCTACGAGCAGTACTTC.

The chain carries TRBV11-2 and TRBJ2-5, with D tentatively TRBD1 (7 bases). The CDR3 extends over 14 amino acids. The V gene lost 3 bases and the J gene lost 1 base, with 9 bases spanning the gap. Germline V CDR1 and CDR2: SGHAT, FQNNGV. The CDR3 loop reads CASSFQGGQETQYF. The CDR3 nucleotides are TGTGCCAGCAGCTTCCAGGGGGGCCAAGAGACCCAGTACTTC.

This sequence joins TRBV7-2 and TRBJ1-1; 10 bases line up with TRBD1. Losses at the gene ends were 8 bases for V and 0 bases for J; bases not matched to a gene: 3. The CDR3 length is 14 residues. Germline V lookup: CDR1 SGHTA, CDR2 FQGNSA. The CDR3 DNA follows: TGTGCCAGCGGGGGACAGGGGATGAACACTGAAGCTTTCTTT. Translated: CASGGQGMNTEAFF.

The gene calls are TRBV2 and TRBJ2-3; 10 bases line up with TRBD2. The CDR3 sequence is 14 residues long. Trimming took 5 bases from V and 5 from J; bases not matched to a gene: 4. The germline V gene has CDR1 SNHLY and CDR2 FYNNEI. The CDR3 sequence is CASSPRTSGDTQYF. The CDR3 region has the DNA TGTGCCAGCAGTCCCAGGACTAGCGGAGATACGCAGTATTTT.

The V gene is TRBV14, the J gene TRBJ2-2; D is unclear. The CDR3 contains 16 residues. CDR1 is SGHDN, CDR2 FVKESK, per germline. V was pared by 1 base and J by 0 bases, with 9 bases between. The DNA of the CDR3 is TGTGCCAGCAGCCAAGGGGCGCGGACGAACACCGGGGAGCTGTTTTTT. It translates to CASSQGARTNTGELFF.

The CDR3 here is CASSLLQGAAFF. The CDR3, as DNA: TGTGCCAGTAGTTTACTACAGGGGGCTGCTTTCTTT. The rearrangement joins TRBV19 to TRBJ1-1, with TRBD1 matching over 9 bases. Germline-derived CDR1 and CDR2 are LNHDA and SQIVND (reference sequence). Germline trimming cut 5 bases from V and 11 bases from J; bases unmatched to any gene: 6. This CDR3 is built from 12 residues.